This T cell receptor (beta chain) emerged from a study of T-cell memory formation after mild COVID-19. About the study: The TCR clusters were mostly specific to one donor.

Each CDR3 protein gets one entry after TCRdb re-called the 5' RACE reads with MiXCR. The table lists 110,000 or so distinct CDR3 sequences, 15% to 20% of them singletons. General study findings and limits: The study detected some responding clones in pre-infection memory, suggesting cross-reactive memory joined.

The germline CDR1 and CDR2 sequences are DFQATT and SNEGSKA (reference sequence). Between the trimmed V and J ends, which lost 2 bases and 6 bases, there was a span of 6 bases. The CDR3 consists of 11 residues. Comment on this clonotype: No antigen is known for it.

This receptor was identified in a man between 18 and 35 years old who had mild COVID-19 (a few samples of this study predate the infection). Cell type and time point are not known. The chain uses TRBV20-1 and TRBJ2-3; D remains unclear. Sequenced material: PBMCs or a T cell subset sorted from them (not recorded which). The CDR3 coding sequence is TGCAGTGCTAGATCGTGGGATACGCAGTATTTT. Its translation is CSARSWDTQYF.